Reported below is one T cell receptor (beta chain). This sample is drawn from a study of blood T cell repertoires in COVID-19. Study in general: Donors in the United States, Italy and Spain gave samples during acute or convalescent COVID-19. From T cells, B-cell-depleted T cells, or PBMCs came the material, which was cDNA or gDNA.

Original data processing: Estimation of nucleated cell counts relied on the amplification of reference gene primers. Assay: immunoSEQ multiplex PCR; the TCRdb copy retains only in-frame clones and omits some. The V and J calls and clone size come from that table; D and trimming were worked out from the DNA. The sample lists 200,000 to 250,000 clones; around nine tenths were seen once. This CDR3 region has 12 residues. Germline values: CDR1 MNHEY, CDR2 SVGEGT. The germline V and J ends were trimmed by 6 bases and 6 bases, with 11 bases remaining between them. The clonotype was recovered from a man in his 60s who had recovered from COVID-19. This chain connects TRBV6-2 or TRBV6-3 to TRBJ1-1, with D tentatively TRBD1 (6 bases). Sequencing was carried out using peripheral blood. CDR3 sequence reads: CASSPGAPEAFF. The CDR3 region has the DNA TGTGCCAGCAGCCCGGGGGCCCCTGAAGCTTTCTTT.